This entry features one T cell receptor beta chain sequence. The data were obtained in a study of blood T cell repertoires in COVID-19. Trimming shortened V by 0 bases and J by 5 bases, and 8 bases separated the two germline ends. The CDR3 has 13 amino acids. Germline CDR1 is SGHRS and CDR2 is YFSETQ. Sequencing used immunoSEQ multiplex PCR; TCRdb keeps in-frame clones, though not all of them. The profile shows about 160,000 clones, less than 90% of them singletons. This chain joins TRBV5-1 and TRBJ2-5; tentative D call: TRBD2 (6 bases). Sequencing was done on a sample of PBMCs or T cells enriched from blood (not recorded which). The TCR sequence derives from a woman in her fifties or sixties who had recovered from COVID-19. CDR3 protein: CASSLAGGETQYF. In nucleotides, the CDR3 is TGCGCCAGCAGCTTGGCCGGAGGGGAGACCCAGTACTTC.